These 21 T cell receptor beta chains were all obtained from the same sample, sequenced in a study of T cell repertoires in cytomegalovirus infection. Via MiXCR, TCRdb re-called the reads, giving one row per CDR3 protein. In the table there are approximately 400,000 distinct CDR3 sequences, roughly 31% of which are singletons. The source material was PBMCs. The receptor set was obtained from a human donor in good health (CMV status not recorded). Some clones in this sample may be carry-over from other donors' samples.

This clonotype was observed a few times. V is TRBV7-9 and J is TRBJ1-1; D may be TRBD1 (5 bases). Looked up from germline, CDR1 is SEHNR and CDR2 is FQNEAQ (reference sequence). This CDR3 is built from 14 residues. With 7 bases removed from V and 2 bases from J, the gap between germline ends came to 14 bases. CDR3 sequence: CASKRGRENTEAFF. The CDR3 DNA sequence: TGTGCCAGCAAACGGGGCAGGGAAAACACTGAAGCTTTCTTT.

The chain has TRBV5-5 and TRBJ1-6; TRBD1 agrees at 7 bases. The length of the CDR3 is 16 residues. CDR1 SGHKS and CDR2 YYEKEE come from the germline V gene (reference sequence). The J segment lost 0 bases and the V segment lost 5 bases, leaving 5 bases of the junction unmatched. In nucleotides, the CDR3 is TGTGCCAGCAGGGCGGGACAGAGCTCCTATAATTCACCCCTCCACTTT. Translation: CASRAGQSSYNSPLHF. Together with reference TRBV5-5 and TRBJ1-6, the CDR3 gives the full variable domain: DAGVTQSPTHLIKTRGQQVTLRCSPISGHKSVSWYQQVLGQGPQFIFQYYEKEERGRGNFPDRFSARQFPNYSSELNVNALLLGDSALYLCASRAGQSSYNSPLHFGNGTRLTVT.

The gene calls are TRBV7-6 and TRBJ1-3; tentatively, D is TRBD1 (5 bases). V lost 2 bases to trimming and J lost 8 bases, with 16 bases between them. The CDR3 runs 15 residues. Germline CDR1 is SGHVS and CDR2 is FNYEAQ. CDR3 in DNA: TGTGCCAGCAGCTTAAGTCGACAGCCACAATACACCATATATTTT. This gives the protein CASSLSRQPQYTIYF.

This clonotype was seen ten or more times. V gene TRBV7-2 combines with J gene TRBJ2-3; 10 nucleotides agree with TRBD2. Looked up from germline, CDR1 is SGHTA and CDR2 is FQGNSA. V shed 0 bases and J 4 bases; nucleotides not matched to a gene: 1. The CDR3 covers 15 residues. This CDR3 reads CASSLASGGADTQYF. The CDR3 coding sequence is TGTGCCAGCAGCTTAGCGAGCGGGGGGGCAGATACGCAGTATTTT.

The V gene is TRBV4-3, the J gene TRBJ2-3; D gene uncertain. Germline assignment: CDR1 LGHNA and CDR2 YSLEER. The CDR3 consists of 16 residues. Between the trimmed V and J ends, which lost 0 bases and 2 bases, there was a span of 12 bases. CDR3 protein: CASSQDRSAPTDTQYF. CDR3 in DNA: TGCGCCAGCAGCCAAGATCGGTCAGCTCCCACAGATACGCAGTATTTT.

In the case of this clonotype: The CDR3 end shows no conserved phenylalanine or tryptophan, and so a read error is likely. This CDR3 is CASSLNSGIRWNEQFL. The CDR3 DNA reads as TGTGCCAGCAGCTTAAATTCGGGGATTCGGTGGAATGAGCAGTTCTTA. The chain carries TRBV7-2 and TRBJ2-1, with D perhaps matching TRBD2 (5 bases). CDR1 SGHTA and CDR2 FQGNSA come from the germline V gene. The ends were cut back, 2 bases at V and 7 bases at J, with 18 bases in the middle. This CDR3 contains 16 residues.

The table lists this clonotype with a few counts. The J gene is TRBJ2-5, the V gene TRBV7-9; 7 bases agree with TRBD1. V was clipped by 3 bases and J by 2 bases; unmatched bases: 9. Germline values: CDR1 SEHNR, CDR2 FQNEAQ (reference sequence). CDR3 size: 16 residues. The CDR3 DNA reads as TGTGCCAGCAGCTTTTCTACAGGGGTTGGGCAAGAGACCCAGTACTTC. Translation: CASSFSTGVGQETQYF.

The CDR3 DNA is TGCGCCAGCAGCTTGGGCCGCGGGGCGGAGACCCAGTACTTC. Protein: CASSLGRGAETQYF. The chain is built from TRBV5-1 and TRBJ2-5, with TRBD2 as a possible D gene (6 bases). Trimming removed 0 bases at V and 5 bases at J, with 11 bases between. The CDR3 contains 14 residues. Germline assignment: CDR1 SGHRS and CDR2 YFSETQ.

The chain couples TRBV15 to TRBJ1-1; D not certain. The CDR3 has 14 amino acids. The V end was cut by 4 bases, the J end by 0 bases, with 9 bases between. Germline V gene lookup returns CDR1 LNHNV and CDR2 YYDKDF (reference sequence). This chain's CDR3 is CATSTREMNTEAFF. The CDR3 coding sequence is TGTGCCACCAGCACTCGGGAGATGAACACTGAAGCTTTCTTT.

This clonotype has ten or more counts. The V and J genes are TRBV12-3 or TRBV12-4 and TRBJ2-7, with D tentatively TRBD1 (8 bases). V lost 8 bases to trimming and J lost 11 bases, with 16 bases between them. The CDR3 loop spans 11 amino acids. The CDR3 is CASSQGGLEYF. For the CDR3, the DNA is TGTGCCAGCTCACAGGGGGGGTTGGAGTACTTC.

Turning to this clonotype: Sequence at one end of the junction differs from germline and may be a read error. The chain carries TRBV4-3 and TRBJ2-7; D is possibly TRBD2 (7 bases). The CDR3 runs to 17 residues. Germline V gene sequence: CDR1 LGHNA, CDR2 YSLEER. The CDR3 loop is CASSQDPTGGFYYAQYF. Written as DNA, the CDR3 is TGCGCCAGCAGCCAAGATCCCACGGGGGGCTTTTACTACGCGCAGTACTTC.

This clonotype has more than one count but fewer than ten. The chain combines TRBV5-4 with TRBJ2-3; 13 bases match TRBD2. With V trimmed by 6 bases and J by 1 base, 8 bases remained unmatched. Germline loops: CDR1 SGHNT, CDR2 YYREEE (reference sequence). The CDR3 loop spans 17 amino acids. The CDR3 sequence is CASTRGGTSGGTDTQYF. For the CDR3, the DNA is TGTGCCAGCACGAGGGGGGGGACTAGCGGGGGCACAGATACGCAGTATTTT.

This clonotype appeared many times. The V and J genes are TRBV7-2 and TRBJ1-1; the D is unclear. Germline assignment: CDR1 SGHTA and CDR2 FQGNSA. V was shortened by 5 bases and J by 1 base, with 14 bases between the two germline ends. This CDR3 has 15 amino acids. CDR3 DNA: TGTGCCAGCAGCGGGATCCCGACCGGGAACACTGAAGCTTTCTTT. This translates into CASSGIPTGNTEAFF.

In this sample, this clonotype turned up many times. This rearrangement joins TRBV12-3 or TRBV12-4 to TRBJ1-5; 8 positions match TRBD1. V lost 6 bases and J lost 2; bases outside the gene matches: 6. The CDR3 spans 15 residues. The CDR3 region has the DNA TGTGCCAGCAGCGCGACAGGGGACGGCAATCAGCCCCAGCATTTT. Translation: CASSATGDGNQPQHF.

The chain is built from TRBV14 and TRBJ1-1; D ambiguous. The V gene lost 4 bases and the J gene lost 7 bases, with 7 bases spanning the gap. This CDR3 region has 11 residues. CDR1 is SGHDN and CDR2 is FVKESK in the germline V gene. CDR3 loop: CASSLYGEAFF. The CDR3 bases are TGTGCCAGCAGCCTGTATGGTGAAGCTTTCTTT.

CDR3 amino acids: CASSSLETALVYNEQFF. For the CDR3, the DNA is TGCGCCAGCAGCTCCCTTGAGACGGCACTTGTATACAATGAGCAGTTCTTC. This sequence joins TRBV5-1 and TRBJ2-1; no definite D call. Trimming stripped 3 bases from V and 4 bases from J, with 20 bases between. CDR3 length equals 17 residues. CDR1 and CDR2 from the germline V gene are SGHRS and YFSETQ.

This clonotype was counted between two and nine times. The chain carries TRBV2 and TRBJ2-2, with TRBD1 as a possible D gene (5 bases). Germline V lookup: CDR1 SNHLY, CDR2 FYNNEI. Between the trimmed V and J ends, which lost 7 bases and 0 bases, there was a span of 15 bases. This CDR3 contains 16 residues. The CDR3 is CASTPSRVANTGELFF. CDR3 bases: TGTGCCAGCACTCCCTCCAGGGTTGCGAACACCGGGGAGCTGTTTTTT.

This clonotype has more than one count but fewer than ten. The chain employs TRBV10-3 and TRBJ2-7; 9 positions agree with TRBD2. The length of the CDR3 is 15 residues. Unmatched junction bases numbered 10, after V lost 5 bases and J lost 5 bases. Looked up from germline, CDR1 is ENHRY and CDR2 is SYGVKD. CDR3 amino acids: CAISHGGLAIHEQYF. The CDR3 DNA reads TGTGCCATCAGTCACGGAGGACTAGCGATCCACGAGCAGTACTTC.

This clonotype turned up a few times. The V call is TRBV10-1, the J call TRBJ2-5; D ambiguous. Germline V gene sequence: CDR1 WNHNN, CDR2 SYGVQD (reference sequence). There are 17 residues in the CDR3. V was clipped by 0 bases and J by 0 bases, with 14 bases between them. The CDR3 DNA reads as TGCGCCAGCAGTGAGTCGGAGACACCAGCTAACCAAGAGACCCAGTACTTC. It translates to CASSESETPANQETQYF.

The chain employs TRBV27 and TRBJ2-4; D might be TRBD1 or TRBD2, each matching 7 bases. The CDR3 is 17 residues long. The V and J ends lost 4 bases and 3 bases respectively, with 19 bases between them. The germline V gene encodes CDR1 MNHEY and CDR2 SMNVEV (reference sequence). The CDR3 sequence is CASSSQGGKVVKNIQYF. CDR3 DNA sequence: TGTGCCAGCAGTTCTCAGGGGGGGAAGGTGGTCAAAAACATTCAGTACTTC.

This clonotype was counted at least ten times. The chain employs TRBV11-3 and TRBJ2-1; 15 nucleotides align to TRBD2. Looked up from germline, CDR1 is SGHNT and CDR2 is YENEEA. There are 16 residues in the CDR3. Trimming removed 5 bases from V and 5 bases from J; junction bases left unmatched: 4. CDR3 nucleotides: TGTGCCAGCAGCCGCCGGACTAGCGGGGGGGACAATGAGCAGTTCTTC. Amino acid sequence: CASSRRTSGGDNEQFF.